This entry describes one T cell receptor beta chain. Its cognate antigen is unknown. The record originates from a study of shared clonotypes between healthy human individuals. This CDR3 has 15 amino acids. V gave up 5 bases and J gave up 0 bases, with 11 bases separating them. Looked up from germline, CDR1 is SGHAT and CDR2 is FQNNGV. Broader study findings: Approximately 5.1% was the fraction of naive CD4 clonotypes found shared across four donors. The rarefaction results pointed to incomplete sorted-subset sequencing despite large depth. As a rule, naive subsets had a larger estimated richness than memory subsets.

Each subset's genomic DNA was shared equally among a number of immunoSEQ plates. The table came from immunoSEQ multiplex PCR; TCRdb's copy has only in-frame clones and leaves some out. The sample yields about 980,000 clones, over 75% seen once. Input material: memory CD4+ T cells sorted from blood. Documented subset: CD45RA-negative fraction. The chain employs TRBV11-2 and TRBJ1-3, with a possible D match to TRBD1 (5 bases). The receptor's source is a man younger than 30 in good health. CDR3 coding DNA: TGTGCCAGCAGCACCGGGGCGAGCTCTGGAAACACCATATATTTT. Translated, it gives CASSTGASSGNTIYF.